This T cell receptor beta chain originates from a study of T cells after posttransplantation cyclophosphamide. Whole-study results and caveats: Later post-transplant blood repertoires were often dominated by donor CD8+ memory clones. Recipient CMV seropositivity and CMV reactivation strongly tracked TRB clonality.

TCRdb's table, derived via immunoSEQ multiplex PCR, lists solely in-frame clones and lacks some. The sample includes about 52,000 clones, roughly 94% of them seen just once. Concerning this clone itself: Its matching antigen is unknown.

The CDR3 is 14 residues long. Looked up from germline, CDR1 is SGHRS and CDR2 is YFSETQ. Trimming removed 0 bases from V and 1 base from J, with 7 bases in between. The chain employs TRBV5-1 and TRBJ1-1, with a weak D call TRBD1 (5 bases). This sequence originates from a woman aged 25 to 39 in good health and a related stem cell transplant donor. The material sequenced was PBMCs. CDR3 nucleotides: TGCGCCAGCAGCTTGGTAGGGGCGAACACTGAAGCTTTCTTT. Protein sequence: CASSLVGANTEAFF.